The rows below give T cell receptor beta chains drawn from one sample of a study of beta chain features in type 1 diabetes. Sequenced by immunoSEQ multiplex PCR; TCRdb stores in-frame clones only, minus some. The repertoire holds about 620,000 clones, with 15% as singletons. Material: naive CD4+ T cells from blood. These receptors all stem from a man younger than 35 in good health. CDR3s include the opening cysteine and the closing phenylalanine or tryptophan. A D gene is named only where the DNA matches it firmly. Size is stated for part of the rows, as once, few or many counts, or as a class when the clone is expanded.

>few|TRBD1|TRBV7-2|TRBJ1-2
TGTGCCAGCAGCTCAGGGACAGGGGGGACCTATGGCTACACCTTC
CASSSGTGGTYGYTF
>-|-|TRBV19|TRBJ1-6
TGTGCCAGTAGTGCCCACCCCGACAGAGGGGTAGGACCCCTCCACTTT
CASSAHPDRGVGPLHF
>-|TRBD1|TRBV5-1|TRBJ2-5
TGCGCCAGCAGCTTAACAGGGGGAGAGACCCAGTACTTC
CASSLTGGETQYF
>-|TRBD1|TRBV30|TRBJ1-2
TGTGCCTGGAGGCCCCGGACAGGCCGTCTAGGCTACACCTTC
CAWRPRTGRLGYTF
>-|-|TRBV10-3|TRBJ2-7
TGTGCCATCAGTGAGACCCGGTGGGAGCAGTACTTC
CAISETRWEQYF
>few|-|TRBV5-4|TRBJ1-2
TGTGCCAGCAGCGTGGACGGCTACTATGGCTACACCTTC
CASSVDGYYGYTF
>few|-|TRBV6-1|TRBJ1-1
TGTGCCAGCAGTTACAGGTCTGAAGCTTTCTTT
CASSYRSEAFF
>few|-|TRBV7-9|TRBJ1-1
TGTGCCAGCAGCTTATTCCGGAGGAACACTGAAGCTTTCTTT
CASSLFRRNTEAFF
>-|-|TRBV7-2|TRBJ2-1
TGTGCCAGCAGCTTAGACCGAAGCCGTTACAATGAGCAGTTCTTC
CASSLDRSRYNEQFF
>few|TRBD2|TRBV10-3|TRBJ2-1
TGTGCCATCACGGCGGGAGGGCCGGGGGAGCAGTTCTTC
CAITAGGPGEQFF
>-|-|TRBV20-1|TRBJ2-1
TGCAGAGTAAACCGAGGGTATGAGCAGTTCTTC
CRVNRGYEQFF
>few|TRBD2|TRBV13|TRBJ2-3
TGTGCCAGCAGCCTCTGGTTGGGTCGGGAGGGGTCAGATACGCAGTATTTT
CASSLWLGREGSDTQYF
>-|-|TRBV6-1|TRBJ2-3
TGTGCCAGCAGTGAAATGCAGGCAGATACGCAGTATTTT
CASSEMQADTQYF
>few|-|TRBV6-5|TRBJ1-2
TGTGCCAGCCAGTACGCAGGGCGGTTTGGCTACACCTTC
CASQYAGRFGYTF
>-|TRBD1|TRBV18|TRBJ1-2
TGTGCCAGCTCACCACCGGCCAGGGGGGCTGGCTACACCTTC
CASSPPARGAGYTF
>-|-|TRBV7-9|TRBJ1-1
TGTGCCAGCAGCGCCACCGGGAACACTGAAGCTTTCTTT
CASSATGNTEAFF